This entry features one T cell receptor (beta chain) sequence. This record comes from a study of siplizumab effects on memory and regulatory T cells. Some clones are missing from TCRdb's copy, which holds only in-frame ones; the method was immunoSEQ multiplex PCR. The table has approximately 75,000 clones, 93% seen once. The sample taken for sequencing was CD8+ T cells sorted from blood. The sequence came from a human donor in good health.

CDR3 protein: CSASIGYGYTF. Here the CDR3 DNA reads TGCAGTGCTAGTATCGGCTATGGCTACACCTTC. The chain links TRBV20-1 to TRBJ1-2; D gene uncertain. In germline, CDR1 is DFQATT, CDR2 SNEGSKA (reference sequence). CDR3 length equals 11 residues. V was clipped by 3 bases and J by 4 bases, with 6 bases between them.